This is a list of T cell receptor beta chains from one sample in a study of T-cell reconstitution after alpha-beta-depleted transplantation in children. TCRdb reprocessed the PCR reads via MiXCR and lists one record per CDR3 protein. The sample lists about 610,000 distinct CDR3 sequences, about 10% occurring once. Here the sequenced sample was PBMCs from the stem cell graft donor, taken from the stem cell graft. The receptors here all came from a human donor who donated a stem cell graft to a child with acute myeloid leukemia. Both conserved end residues are part of each CDR3. Each record gives: clone size, J gene, D gene, V gene, CDR3 DNA, CDR3 protein. D genes are given only for firm matches. Clone sizes are given selectively: once, few, many, or a class where the clone is expanded.

size: many
J: TRBJ2-7
D: .
V: TRBV7-8
DNA: TGTGCCAGCAGCTTAGCGGCTACCCAGGCCTACGAGCAGTACTTC
CDR3: CASSLAATQAYEQYF

size: few
J: TRBJ1-3
D: .
V: TRBV6-1
DNA: TGTGCCAGCAGCCCCGGAACTCAAGAAGGGTACACCATATATTTT
CDR3: CASSPGTQEGYTIYF

size: .
J: TRBJ2-7
D: TRBD2
V: TRBV20-1
DNA: TGCAGTGCTAGAGTGGCTAGCGGAGCATACGAGCAGTACTTC
CDR3: CSARVASGAYEQYF

size: .
J: TRBJ2-5
D: .
V: TRBV4-2
DNA: TGTGCCAGCAGCCAAGATGGAGCCGGGGGTGACGAGACCCAGTACTTC
CDR3: CASSQDGAGGDETQYF

size: many
J: TRBJ1-2
D: .
V: TRBV20-1
DNA: TGCAGTGCTAGTGCTGGGAAAGGCTACACCTTC
CDR3: CSASAGKGYTF

size: .
J: TRBJ2-3
D: TRBD2
V: TRBV9
DNA: TGTGCCAGCAGCGTGGGTCGTGGAGCGGGAGTGGTGGGGGCCACAGATACGCAGTATTTT
CDR3: CASSVGRGAGVVGATDTQYF

size: few
J: TRBJ2-7
D: .
V: TRBV9
DNA: TGTGCCAGCAGCGTAGTGCCGGGTGACACCTACGAGCAGTACTTC
CDR3: CASSVVPGDTYEQYF

size: few
J: TRBJ2-7
D: .
V: TRBV27
DNA: TGTGCCAGCAGCGGGGAGCCCTCCTACGAGCAGTACTTC
CDR3: CASSGEPSYEQYF

size: .
J: TRBJ2-1
D: .
V: TRBV4-1
DNA: TGCGCCAGCAGCCAATGGGGCAGGGCCGACAATGAGCAGTTCTTC
CDR3: CASSQWGRADNEQFF

size: .
J: TRBJ2-5
D: TRBD1
V: TRBV24-1
DNA: TGTGCCACCAGTGGCCCAAGGGACAGAGGAAACCAAGAGACCCAGTACTTC
CDR3: CATSGPRDRGNQETQYF

size: .
J: TRBJ2-2
D: TRBD2
V: TRBV7-8
DNA: TGTGCCAGCACGGGACTAGCGGGAGGTACCGGGGAGCTGTTTTTT
CDR3: CASTGLAGGTGELFF

size: many
J: TRBJ2-1
D: TRBD2
V: TRBV10-3
DNA: TGTGCCATCAGTGAGTCGCCTAGCGGGAGAATAGTGGATGAGCAGTTCTTC
CDR3: CAISESPSGRIVDEQFF

size: few
J: TRBJ1-5
D: .
V: TRBV27
DNA: TGTGCCAGCAGCCCCTTCCGACCCGGGTCCCAGCCCCAGCATTTT
CDR3: CASSPFRPGSQPQHF

size: many
J: TRBJ2-3
D: .
V: TRBV29-1
DNA: TGCAGCGTTGAAGACCCAGCTACAGATACGCAGTATTTT
CDR3: CSVEDPATDTQYF

size: .
J: TRBJ2-3
D: .
V: TRBV12-3/TRBV12-4
DNA: TGTGCCAGCAGTGCTATGGGTCCGGGCACAGATACGCAGTATTTT
CDR3: CASSAMGPGTDTQYF

size: few
J: TRBJ2-4
D: .
V: TRBV4-3
DNA: TGCGCCAGCAGCCAAACCCGGACGGACAAAAACATTCAGTACTTC
CDR3: CASSQTRTDKNIQYF

size: many
J: TRBJ2-1
D: TRBD2
V: TRBV5-1
DNA: TGCGCCAGCCACAGGGGGACTAGCGGTGCCCCTGAGCAGTTCTTC
CDR3: CASHRGTSGAPEQFF

size: .
J: TRBJ1-5
D: .
V: TRBV28
DNA: TGTGCCAGCAGTTGGGAGCCCCAGCATTTT
CDR3: CASSWEPQHF

size: few
J: TRBJ2-1
D: .
V: TRBV29-1
DNA: TGCAGCGTTGACGCGGTGCGGATGAGCTCCTACAATGAGCAGTTCTTC
CDR3: CSVDAVRMSSYNEQFF

size: few
J: TRBJ2-7
D: .
V: TRBV29-1
DNA: TGCAGCGTTGAACGCGCTAGCGCCCACGAGCAGTACTTC
CDR3: CSVERASAHEQYF

size: .
J: TRBJ2-7
D: .
V: TRBV28
DNA: TGTGCCAGCAGACAACCCCGGGAGCTAACGTCCGAGCAGTACTTC
CDR3: CASRQPRELTSEQYF

size: many
J: TRBJ2-4
D: .
V: TRBV5-1
DNA: TGCGCCAGCAGCTTGGTTTCGGCCAAAAACATTCAGTACTTC
CDR3: CASSLVSAKNIQYF

size: few
J: TRBJ1-1
D: .
V: TRBV6-6
DNA: TGTGCCAGCAGTTACTCCACGAGAGAAGCTTTCTTT
CDR3: CASSYSTREAFF

size: .
J: TRBJ2-1
D: TRBD2
V: TRBV12-3/TRBV12-4
DNA: TGTGCCAGCAGTTTCCCCGCGGGCGGGAGCCAGCAGGATCAGTTCTTC
CDR3: CASSFPAGGSQQDQFF

size: few
J: TRBJ2-7
D: TRBD2
V: TRBV7-8
DNA: TGTGCCAGCAGTCCCTCACCGGGACTAGCTACTTACGAGCAGTACTTC
CDR3: CASSPSPGLATYEQYF

size: few
J: TRBJ1-2
D: .
V: TRBV20-1
DNA: TGCAGTGCTAGTTACGGGATCAACTATGGCTACACCTTC
CDR3: CSASYGINYGYTF

size: many
J: TRBJ2-2
D: TRBD2
V: TRBV7-9
DNA: TGTGCCAGCAGCACCGGACTAGCGGGAGCCACCGGGGAGCTGTTTTTT
CDR3: CASSTGLAGATGELFF

size: few
J: TRBJ2-7
D: TRBD1
V: TRBV20-1
DNA: TGCAGTGCTCAGACAGGGGTAAATACCTACGAGCAGTACTTC
CDR3: CSAQTGVNTYEQYF

size: few
J: TRBJ2-7
D: .
V: TRBV21-1
DNA: TGTGCCAGCAGGGGTAAAACCTACGAGCAGTACTTC
CDR3: CASRGKTYEQYF

size: .
J: TRBJ2-2
D: .
V: TRBV27
DNA: TGTGCCAGCAGTTTATATCTATCGAACACCGGGGAGCTGTTTTTT
CDR3: CASSLYLSNTGELFF

size: few
J: TRBJ1-5
D: .
V: TRBV20-1
DNA: TGCAGTGCTGTCCGGGCCGACAATTATCAGCCCCAGCATTTT
CDR3: CSAVRADNYQPQHF

size: few
J: TRBJ2-4
D: TRBD2
V: TRBV20-1
DNA: TGCAGTGCGAGCCCCATAGCGGGAGATTCTCTAGCCAAAAACATTCAGTACTTC
CDR3: CSASPIAGDSLAKNIQYF

size: many
J: TRBJ1-2
D: TRBD1
V: TRBV27
DNA: TGTGCCAGCAGTCCCCTCCGGGACAGGGCGATCGGCTACACCTTC
CDR3: CASSPLRDRAIGYTF

size: many
J: TRBJ2-7
D: TRBD1
V: TRBV2
DNA: TGTGCCAGCAGTGAGGGATCGGGACAGTCCTACGAGCAGTACTTC
CDR3: CASSEGSGQSYEQYF

size: many
J: TRBJ2-3
D: .
V: TRBV20-1
DNA: TGCAGTGCTAGAGATCTCAAGATTACAGATACGCAGTATTTT
CDR3: CSARDLKITDTQYF

size: few
J: TRBJ2-1
D: .
V: TRBV12-3/TRBV12-4
DNA: TGTGCCTTCAGCCGACTCTCCGGGAGCGGTAGTAGGTACAATGAGCAGTTCTTC
CDR3: CAFSRLSGSGSRYNEQFF

size: few
J: TRBJ2-4
D: TRBD1
V: TRBV7-8
DNA: TGTGCCAGCAGCTTAAATTGGGACAGTAAAAACATTCAGTACTTC
CDR3: CASSLNWDSKNIQYF

size: .
J: TRBJ2-7
D: .
V: TRBV7-4
DNA: TGTGCCAGCAGCGTCAGGGTCCACGAGCAGTACTTC
CDR3: CASSVRVHEQYF

size: .
J: TRBJ2-3
D: .
V: TRBV7-3
DNA: TGTGCCAGCAGCTTAAACGGGATAAGCACAGATACGCAGTATTTT
CDR3: CASSLNGISTDTQYF

size: many
J: TRBJ2-7
D: TRBD2
V: TRBV6-5
DNA: TGTGCCAGCAGAACGGGACTAAACGAGCAGTACTTC
CDR3: CASRTGLNEQYF

size: few
J: TRBJ2-7
D: TRBD1
V: TRBV20-1
DNA: TGCAGTGCTAGAGCGGGACAGCTGAGCTCCTACGAGCAGTACTTC
CDR3: CSARAGQLSSYEQYF

size: few
J: TRBJ2-3
D: TRBD2
V: TRBV9
DNA: TGTGCCAGCAAAGCTAGCGGGAGGCGCACAGATACGCAGTATTTT
CDR3: CASKASGRRTDTQYF

size: few
J: TRBJ2-2
D: TRBD2
V: TRBV12-3/TRBV12-4
DNA: TGTGCCAGCAGGCCACTAGCGGAAGAGAACACCGGGGAGCTGTTTTTT
CDR3: CASRPLAEENTGELFF

size: many
J: TRBJ2-7
D: .
V: TRBV20-1
DNA: TGCAGTGCTAGAGATCAGCGGGCCAGTGCCTACGAGCAGTACTTC
CDR3: CSARDQRASAYEQYF

size: few
J: TRBJ2-1
D: .
V: TRBV28
DNA: TGTGCCAGCAGTTTAGAGTTTGAGCAGTTCTTC
CDR3: CASSLEFEQFF

size: few
J: TRBJ2-1
D: TRBD2
V: TRBV6-2/TRBV6-3
DNA: TGTGCCAGCAGTACACCGGGACTAGCGGGAGAAAGTTCCTACAATGAGCAGTTCTTC
CDR3: CASSTPGLAGESSYNEQFF

size: few
J: TRBJ2-4
D: TRBD2
V: TRBV10-2
DNA: TGCGCCAGCAGCGAAGAGAGACTAGCGGGAGGGACCATTCAGTACTTC
CDR3: CASSEERLAGGTIQYF

size: few
J: TRBJ2-2
D: TRBD2
V: TRBV10-3
DNA: TGTGCCATCAGTGAGACTAGCGACGTCACCGGGGAGCTGTTTTTT
CDR3: CAISETSDVTGELFF

size: many
J: TRBJ2-7
D: TRBD1
V: TRBV7-9
DNA: TGTGCCAGCAGCCGGACAGGGGGGCCCTACGAGCAGTACTTC
CDR3: CASSRTGGPYEQYF